Sequencing of this TCR beta chain was carried out in a study of shared clonotypes between healthy human individuals. Measured with immunoSEQ multiplex PCR; TCRdb has only the in-frame clones, and not every one. Of approximately 2,000,000 clones in the sample, 85% to 95% are singletons; the top ten hold 1.5% to 2%. CD45RO-negative, CCR7-selected cells formed the naive CD8 fraction, which excluded terminally differentiated effector memory CD45RA+ cells. As regards this clone: Its antigen is as yet unknown.

Overall study results and limits: Sampling covered blood only; tissue repertoires likely differ. Sharing across four donors was highest in naive CD4 (approximately 5%) and lowest in memory CD8 (0.4%). In having few donors, the study represented limited genetic and exposure-history diversity.

Sample: naive CD8+ T cells from PBMCs. The clonotype comes from a man in his late teens or twenties in good health. Some clones in this sample may be carry-over from other donors' samples.

Here the CDR3 DNA reads TGCGCCAGCAGCCTCACCTTTAGCGGGAGGGCCACAGCCTACAATGAGCAGTTCTTC. Protein sequence: CASSLTFSGRATAYNEQFF. This chain uses TRBV5-1 with TRBJ2-1; 11 bases align to TRBD2. From germline, CDR1 is SGHRS and CDR2 YFSETQ. The CDR3 spans 19 residues. V trimming: 4 bases; J trimming: 2 bases; junction bases outside the gene matches: 14.